This T cell receptor (beta chain) comes out of a study of Graves' ophthalmopathy and Graves' hyperthyroidism. Germline V lookup: CDR1 LNHDA, CDR2 SQIVND (reference sequence). With 6 bases clipped from V and 7 bases from J, the junction kept 5 bases outside the gene matches. CDR3 length: 12 residues. The table lists this clonotype with many counts. What it binds is unknown. Beta-chain TCR CDR3 regions were amplified from RNA transcripts. HTBI primers were used in a first-round RT-PCR, which preceded a second-round multiplex PCR. One entry per CDR3 protein results from TCRdb running MiXCR on the multiplex PCR reads. Here the sample spans hundreds of thousands of distinct CDR3 sequences, roughly 21% being singletons. Lactation, pregnancy, uncontrolled infections and other autoimmune diseases were all grounds for excluding patients. Study conclusions and caveats: Thyroid clonotypes that were expanded above 0.001 frequency mostly also appeared in blood.

The sequenced sample consisted of peripheral blood. The chain recombines TRBV19 with TRBJ1-1; 7 bases agree with TRBD1. This clonotype originated in a woman younger than 35 with stable Graves' hyperthyroidism. The DNA of the CDR3 is TGTGCCAGTAGAGACAGGGATAATGAAGCTTTCTTT. It codes for CASRDRDNEAFF. Combining the CDR3 with reference TRBV19 and TRBJ1-1 gives the whole variable domain DGGITQSPKYLFRKEGQNVTLSCEQNLNHDAMYWYRQDPGQGLRLIYYSQIVNDFQKGDIAEGYSVSREKKESFPLTVTSAQKNPTAFYLCASRDRDNEAFFGQGTRLTVV.